A selection of T cell receptor beta chains follows, all from one sample in a study of cytomegalovirus exposure and HLA in healthy donors. Produced via immunoSEQ multiplex PCR; TCRdb's table is partial and in-frame only. This repertoire shows some 59,000 clones, roughly 89% found once; its top ten account for about 16%. Sequencing was carried out using PBMCs. Receptor source: a woman aged 18-29 years in good health and CMV-seronegative. Both conserved end residues are part of each CDR3.

V gene,J gene,CDR3 protein
TRBV6-5,TRBJ1-1,CASSLQGNTEAFF
TRBV28,TRBJ2-7,CASKEGGGGEQYF
TRBV4-1,TRBJ2-3,CASSQGAGLAGGDTQYF
TRBV30,TRBJ2-1,CAWSGGGSYNEQFF
TRBV7-2,TRBJ2-1,CASSATSGRLNEQFF
TRBV19,TRBJ2-4,CASNLQGAKNIQYF
TRBV19,TRBJ1-1,CASSPRQETGTEAFF
TRBV18,TRBJ1-2,CASSPDRTYYGGTF
TRBV27,TRBJ1-6,CASSSPTENNSPLHF
TRBV7-2,TRBJ1-1,CASSSGQANTEAFF
TRBV4-1,TRBJ1-2,CASSQAADRDYGYTF
TRBV18,TRBJ2-2,CASSPPGLILNAGELFF
TRBV4-1,TRBJ1-4,CASSQDWGVGEKLFF
TRBV7-6,TRBJ2-3,CASSLGASGGLSTDTQYF
TRBV6-1,TRBJ2-5,CASSEEEIAGGPRETQYF
TRBV6-6,TRBJ1-4,CASSYPGSAGEKLFF
TRBV27,TRBJ1-5,CASSGGQLYSNQPQHF
TRBV5-6,TRBJ2-2,CASSVGLANTGELFF
TRBV18,TRBJ1-2,CASSPDRDYGYTF
TRBV7-9,TRBJ2-7,CASSSGQQNYEQYF
TRBV6-4,TRBJ2-2,CASSDGGALAVGELFF
TRBV28,TRBJ2-7,CASSLGLALSYEQYF
TRBV28,TRBJ2-2,CASSYGLAGAGGGELFF
TRBV18,TRBJ2-1,CASSPPGQGNEQFF
TRBV7-2,TRBJ2-1,CASSLAAGPNQQFF